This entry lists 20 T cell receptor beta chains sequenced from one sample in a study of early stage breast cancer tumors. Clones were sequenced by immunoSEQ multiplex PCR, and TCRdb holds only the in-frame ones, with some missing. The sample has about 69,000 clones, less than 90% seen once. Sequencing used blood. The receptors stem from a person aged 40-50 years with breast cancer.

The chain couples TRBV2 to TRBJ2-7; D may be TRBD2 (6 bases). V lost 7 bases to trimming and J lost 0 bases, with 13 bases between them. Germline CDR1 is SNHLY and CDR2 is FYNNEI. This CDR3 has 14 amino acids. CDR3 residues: CASMTGDLSYEQYF. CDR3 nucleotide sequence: TGTGCCAGCATGACGGGAGACCTCTCCTACGAGCAGTACTTC.

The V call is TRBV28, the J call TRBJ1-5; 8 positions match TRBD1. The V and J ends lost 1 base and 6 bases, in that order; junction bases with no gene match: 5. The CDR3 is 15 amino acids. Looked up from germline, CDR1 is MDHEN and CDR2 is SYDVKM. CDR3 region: CASSLSQGAAQPQHF. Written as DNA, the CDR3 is TGTGCCAGCAGTTTATCTCAGGGGGCAGCTCAGCCCCAGCATTTT.

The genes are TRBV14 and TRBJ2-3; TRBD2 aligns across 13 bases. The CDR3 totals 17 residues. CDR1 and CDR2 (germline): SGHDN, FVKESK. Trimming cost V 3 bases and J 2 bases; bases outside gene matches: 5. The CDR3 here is CASSQHGTSGDTDTQYF. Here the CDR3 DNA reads TGTGCCAGCAGCCAGCACGGGACTAGCGGGGACACAGATACGCAGTATTTT.

CDR3 sequence (DNA): TGTGCCAGCTTCGCTAACACTGAAGCTTTCTTT. This translates into CASFANTEAFF. V usage is TRBV27 and J usage is TRBJ1-1; D call uncertain. The V end was cut by 8 bases, the J end by 2 bases, with 6 bases between. This CDR3 comprises 11 residues. The V gene's germline CDR1 is MNHEY and CDR2 SMNVEV (reference sequence).

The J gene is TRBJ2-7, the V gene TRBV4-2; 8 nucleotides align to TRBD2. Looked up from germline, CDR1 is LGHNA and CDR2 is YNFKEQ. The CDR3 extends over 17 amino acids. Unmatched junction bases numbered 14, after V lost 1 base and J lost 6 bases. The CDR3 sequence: CASSQGQYGRADREQYF. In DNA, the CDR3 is TGTGCCAGCAGCCAAGGTCAATACGGGAGGGCCGATCGCGAGCAGTACTTC.

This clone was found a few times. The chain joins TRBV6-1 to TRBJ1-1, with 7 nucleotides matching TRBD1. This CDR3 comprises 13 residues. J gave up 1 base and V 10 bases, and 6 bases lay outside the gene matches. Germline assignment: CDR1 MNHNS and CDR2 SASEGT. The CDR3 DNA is TGTGCCACCTCCGGGACAGAGAACACTGAAGCTTTCTTT. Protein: CATSGTENTEAFF.

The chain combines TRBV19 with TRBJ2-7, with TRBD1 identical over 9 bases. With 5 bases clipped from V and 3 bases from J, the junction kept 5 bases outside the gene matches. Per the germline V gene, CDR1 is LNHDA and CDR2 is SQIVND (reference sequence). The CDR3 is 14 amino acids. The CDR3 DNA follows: TGTGCCAGTAGTGAGGGACAGGGAAACTACGAGCAGTACTTC. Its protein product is CASSEGQGNYEQYF.

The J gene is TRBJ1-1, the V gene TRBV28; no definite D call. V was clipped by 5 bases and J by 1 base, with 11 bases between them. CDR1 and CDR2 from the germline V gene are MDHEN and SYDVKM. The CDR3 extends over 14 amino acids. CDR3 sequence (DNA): TGTGCCAGCAGTCTATTTGGACGGAACACTGAAGCTTTCTTT. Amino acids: CASSLFGRNTEAFF.

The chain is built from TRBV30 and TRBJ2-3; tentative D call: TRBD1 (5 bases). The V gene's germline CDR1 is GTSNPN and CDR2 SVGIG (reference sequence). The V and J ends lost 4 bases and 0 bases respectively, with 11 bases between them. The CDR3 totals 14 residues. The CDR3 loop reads CAWILQGSTDTQYF. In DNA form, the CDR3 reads TGTGCCTGGATTCTCCAGGGAAGCACAGATACGCAGTATTTT.

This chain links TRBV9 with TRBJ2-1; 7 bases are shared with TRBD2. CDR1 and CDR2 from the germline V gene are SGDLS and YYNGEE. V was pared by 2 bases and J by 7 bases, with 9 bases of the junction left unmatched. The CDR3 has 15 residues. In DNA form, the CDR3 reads TGTGCCAGCAGCGTCACAAGGGAGGGCCGTAATGAGCAGTTCTTC. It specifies CASSVTREGRNEQFF.

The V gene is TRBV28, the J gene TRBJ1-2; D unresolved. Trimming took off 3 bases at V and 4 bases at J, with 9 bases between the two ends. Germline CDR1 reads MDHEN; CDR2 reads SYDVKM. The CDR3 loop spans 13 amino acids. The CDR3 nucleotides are TGTGCCAGCAGTTTTGTGACGGCCTATGGCTACACCTTC. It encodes CASSFVTAYGYTF.

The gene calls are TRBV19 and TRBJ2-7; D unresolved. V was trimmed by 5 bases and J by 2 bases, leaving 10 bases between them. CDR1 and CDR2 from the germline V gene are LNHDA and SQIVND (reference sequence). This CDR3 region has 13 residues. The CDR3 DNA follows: TGTGCCAGTAGTTTTACTACCACCTACGAGCAGTACTTC. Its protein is CASSFTTTYEQYF. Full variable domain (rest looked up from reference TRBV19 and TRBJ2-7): DGGITQSPKYLFRKEGQNVTLSCEQNLNHDAMYWYRQDPGQGLRLIYYSQIVNDFQKGDIAEGYSVSREKKESFPLTVTSAQKNPTAFYLCASSFTTTYEQYFGPGTRLTVT.

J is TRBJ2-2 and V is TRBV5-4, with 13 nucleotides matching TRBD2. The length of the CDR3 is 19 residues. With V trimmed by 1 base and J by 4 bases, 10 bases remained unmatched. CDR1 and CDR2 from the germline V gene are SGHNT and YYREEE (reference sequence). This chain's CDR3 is CASSLKGLAGTTLTGELFF. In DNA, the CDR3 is TGTGCCAGCAGCTTGAAGGGACTAGCGGGGACCACCCTCACCGGGGAGCTGTTTTTT. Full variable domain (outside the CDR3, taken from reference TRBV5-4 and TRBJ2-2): ETGVTQSPTHLIKTRGQQVTLRCSSQSGHNTVSWYQQALGQGPQFIFQYYREEENGRGNFPPRFSGLQFPNYSSELNVNALELDDSALYLCASSLKGLAGTTLTGELFFGEGSRLTVL.

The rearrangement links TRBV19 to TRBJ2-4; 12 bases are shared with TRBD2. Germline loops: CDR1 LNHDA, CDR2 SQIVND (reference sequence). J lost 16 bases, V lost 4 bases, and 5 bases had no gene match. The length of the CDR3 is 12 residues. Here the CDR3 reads CASSRGLAGFYF. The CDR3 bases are TGTGCCAGTAGTAGGGGACTAGCGGGTTTCTACTTC.

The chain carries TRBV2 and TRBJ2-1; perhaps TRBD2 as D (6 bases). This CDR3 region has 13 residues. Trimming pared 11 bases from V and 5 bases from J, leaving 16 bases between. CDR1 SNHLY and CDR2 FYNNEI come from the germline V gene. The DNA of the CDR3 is TGTGCCGGGGGGACGTCTCGAAACAATGAGCAGTTCTTC. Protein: CAGGTSRNNEQFF.

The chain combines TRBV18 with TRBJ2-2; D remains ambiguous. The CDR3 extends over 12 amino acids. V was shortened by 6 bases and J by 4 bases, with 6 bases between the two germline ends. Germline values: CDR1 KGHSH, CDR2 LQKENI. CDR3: CASSSSTGELFF. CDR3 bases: TGTGCCAGCTCTTCAAGCACCGGGGAGCTGTTTTTT.

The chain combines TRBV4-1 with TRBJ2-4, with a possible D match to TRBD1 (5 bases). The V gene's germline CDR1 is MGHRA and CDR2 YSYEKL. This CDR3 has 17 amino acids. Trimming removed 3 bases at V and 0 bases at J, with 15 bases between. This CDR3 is CASSQGRQQLAKNIQYF. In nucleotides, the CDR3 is TGCGCCAGCAGCCAGGGCCGACAGCAACTAGCCAAAAACATTCAGTACTTC.

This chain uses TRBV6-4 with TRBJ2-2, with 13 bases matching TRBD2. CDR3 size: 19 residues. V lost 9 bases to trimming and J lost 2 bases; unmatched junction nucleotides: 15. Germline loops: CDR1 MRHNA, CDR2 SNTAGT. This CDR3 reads CASVRTSGRPSINTGELFF. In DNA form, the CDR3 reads TGTGCCAGTGTGAGGACTAGCGGGAGACCTTCTATCAACACCGGGGAGCTGTTTTTT.

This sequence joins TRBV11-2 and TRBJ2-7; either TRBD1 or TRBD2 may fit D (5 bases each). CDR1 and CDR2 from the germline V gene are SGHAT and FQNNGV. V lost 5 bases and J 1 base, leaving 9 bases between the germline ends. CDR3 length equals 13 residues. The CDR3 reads CASSPGRSYEQYF. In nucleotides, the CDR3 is TGTGCCAGCAGCCCGGGACGGTCCTACGAGCAGTACTTC.

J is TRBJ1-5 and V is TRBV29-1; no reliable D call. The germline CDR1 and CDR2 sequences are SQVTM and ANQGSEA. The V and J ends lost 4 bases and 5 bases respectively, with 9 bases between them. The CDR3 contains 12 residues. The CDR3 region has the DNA TGCAGCGTTGGAGGAATTGATCAGCCCCAGCATTTT. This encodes CSVGGIDQPQHF.